These 29 T cell receptor beta chains originate from one sample sequenced in a study of T cell changes during pregnancy in multiple sclerosis (dated by TCRdb to about 2019). The library was built by means of the immunoSEQ multiplex PCR assay. TCRdb's version of the immuneACCESS table is confined to in-frame rearrangements and falls short of the full clone set. An unresolved V gene accounts for under half of the shortfall where checked; the remainder is of unknown origin. This sample is represented by tens of thousands of clones; 90% to 95% of them were singletons. The leading ten clones occupy 2.8% of the sample. The sample consisted of peripheral blood, taken in the third trimester of pregnancy. These TCRs come from a female donor in good health, enrolled as a control in a pregnancy study.

The chain couples TRBV19 to TRBJ2-1; 10 nucleotides line up with TRBD2. Trimming took 5 bases from V and 2 from J; bases not matched to a gene: 3. The germline CDR1 and CDR2 sequences are LNHDA and SQIVND (reference sequence). The CDR3 is 15 residues long. The CDR3 region is CASSATSGPYNEQFF. The CDR3 nucleotides read TGTGCCAGTAGTGCGACTAGCGGGCCCTACAATGAGCAGTTCTTC. The complete variable domain, with remaining parts taken from reference TRBV19 and TRBJ2-1, reads DGGITQSPKYLFRKEGQNVTLSCEQNLNHDAMYWYRQDPGQGLRLIYYSQIVNDFQKGDIAEGYSVSREKKESFPLTVTSAQKNPTAFYLCASSATSGPYNEQFFGPGTRLTVL.

The chain couples TRBV9 to TRBJ2-7, with D perhaps matching TRBD2 (5 bases). The germline V gene encodes CDR1 SGDLS and CDR2 YYNGEE. This CDR3 comprises 15 residues. Trimming stripped 6 bases from V and 0 bases from J, with 16 bases between. The CDR3 DNA follows: TGTGCCAGCATGGTGGGAGAGGGCCCCTCCTACGAGCAGTACTTC. It codes for CASMVGEGPSYEQYF.

V is TRBV2 and J is TRBJ1-5; the D gene is possibly TRBD1 (5 bases). The germline V gene has CDR1 SNHLY and CDR2 FYNNEI. The CDR3 runs to 12 residues. The DNA of the CDR3 is TGTGCATCGGGGGACGGCAATCAGCCCCAGCATTTT. Translation: CASGDGNQPQHF.

The rearrangement joins TRBV6-5 to TRBJ2-1; 9 bases are a match to TRBD2. Germline assignment: CDR1 MNHEY and CDR2 SVGAGI. Trimming at V came to 8 bases and at J to 1 base, leaving 6 bases not matched to a gene. The CDR3 covers 15 residues. Here the CDR3 reads CASYSGGRSYNEQFF. CDR3 DNA sequence: TGTGCCAGCTATAGCGGGGGTAGGTCCTACAATGAGCAGTTCTTC.

This sequence joins TRBV28 and TRBJ2-3, with 8 bases lining up with TRBD2. The germline V gene encodes CDR1 MDHEN and CDR2 SYDVKM. Trimming removed 2 bases from V and 5 bases from J; junction bases left unmatched: 9. CDR3 length: 16 amino acids. Written as DNA, the CDR3 is TGTGCCAGCAGTTTAGTCTCCGGGAGGGGAAAAGATACGCAGTATTTT. As protein: CASSLVSGRGKDTQYF.

This chain connects TRBV9 to TRBJ2-5, with D unclear. Trimming removed 3 bases from V and 3 bases from J, with 15 bases in between. The CDR3 extends over 15 amino acids. Germline loops: CDR1 SGDLS, CDR2 YYNGEE. The CDR3 bases are TGTGCCAGCAGCGCCGCGCTGCGATCCGAAGAGACCCAGTACTTC. Protein sequence: CASSAALRSEETQYF.

The chain uses TRBV28 and TRBJ2-7; D is perhaps TRBD2 (6 bases). The germline V gene has CDR1 MDHEN and CDR2 SYDVKM. CDR3 size: 16 residues. The V end lost 7 bases, the J end lost 0 bases, and 19 bases lay between the germline ends. CDR3 amino acids: CASTPPRDSNSYEQYF. For the CDR3, the DNA is TGTGCCAGCACTCCCCCGAGGGACTCTAACTCCTACGAGCAGTACTTC.

The CDR3 coding sequence is TGTGCCAGCAGCTCGACAGGGGGCATTAATGAAAAACTGTTTTTT. This codes for CASSSTGGINEKLFF. The chain uses TRBV5-6 and TRBJ1-4; the match to TRBD1 covers 10 bases. CDR1 and CDR2 from the germline V gene are SGHDT and YYEEEE. The CDR3 has 15 residues. V trimming: 3 bases; J trimming: 4 bases; junction bases outside the gene matches: 3.

The chain joins TRBV9 to TRBJ2-1; D perhaps matches TRBD1 (5 bases). This CDR3 contains 15 residues. The germline V gene has CDR1 SGDLS and CDR2 YYNGEE. Trimming took off 0 bases at V and 4 bases at J, with 11 bases between the two ends. The CDR3: CASSVAHRSYNEQFF. CDR3 nucleotides: TGTGCCAGCAGCGTAGCTCACAGGTCTTACAATGAGCAGTTCTTC.

The chain recombines TRBV30 with TRBJ2-1; 9 nucleotides line up with TRBD1. V shed 7 bases and J 8 bases; nucleotides not matched to a gene: 9. Germline V lookup: CDR1 GTSNPN, CDR2 SVGIG (reference sequence). This CDR3 region has 13 residues. CDR3 bases: TGTGCCTTACAGGGGGCGTTATTCTATGAGCAGTTCTTC. It encodes CALQGALFYEQFF.

V is TRBV13 and J is TRBJ1-1, with no clear D. This CDR3 contains 14 residues. CDR1 is PRHDT, CDR2 FYEKMQ, per germline (reference sequence). V lost 3 bases and J 1 base, leaving 9 bases between the germline ends. In nucleotides, the CDR3 is TGTGCCAGCAGCTTTAGTTCTGAGAACACTGAAGCTTTCTTT. Translating gives CASSFSSENTEAFF.

V usage is TRBV11-2 and J usage is TRBJ2-1, with 9 bases identical to TRBD2. CDR3 length: 15 amino acids. The germline V gene has CDR1 SGHAT and CDR2 FQNNGV. The V segment lost 5 bases and the J segment 5 bases; nucleotides outside the gene matches: 7. CDR3 residues: CASSPRLAVNNEQFF. DNA for the CDR3: TGTGCCAGCAGCCCACGACTAGCGGTGAACAATGAGCAGTTCTTC. Based on the CDR3 plus reference TRBV11-2 and TRBJ2-1, the full variable domain is EAGVAQSPRYKIIEKRQSVAFWCNPISGHATLYWYQQILGQGPKLLIQFQNNGVVDDSQLPKDRFSAERLKGVDSTLKIQPAKLEDSAVYLCASSPRLAVNNEQFFGPGTRLTVL.

The chain combines TRBV15 with TRBJ1-1; TRBD1 matches 7 bases. Germline CDR1 and CDR2: LNHNV and YYDKDF (reference sequence). The CDR3 is 19 amino acids. V lost 4 bases and J lost 0; bases outside the gene matches: 17. The CDR3 sequence is CATSITVTGSAYLNTEAFF. DNA for the CDR3: TGTGCCACCAGCATTACCGTGACAGGGAGTGCCTATCTGAACACTGAAGCTTTCTTT. The full variable domain, with the rest looked up from reference TRBV15 and TRBJ1-1, is DAMVIQNPRYQVTQFGKPVTLSCSQTLNHNVMYWYQQKSSQAPKLLFHYYDKDFNNEADTPDNFQSRRPNTSFCFLDIRSPGLGDTAMYLCATSITVTGSAYLNTEAFFGQGTRLTVV.

The rearrangement uses TRBV2 and TRBJ1-5; weak D call: TRBD1 (6 bases). Per the germline V gene, CDR1 is SNHLY and CDR2 is FYNNEI. The CDR3 spans 15 residues. Between the trimmed V and J ends, which lost 5 bases and 1 base, there was a span of 12 bases. CDR3 bases: TGTGCCAGCAGTAACAGGGTTCTAAGCAATCAGCCCCAGCATTTT. Its protein product is CASSNRVLSNQPQHF. Drawing the rest from reference TRBV2 and TRBJ1-5, the complete variable domain is EPEVTQTPSHQVTQMGQEVILRCVPISNHLYFYWYRQILGQKVEFLVSFYNNEISEKSEIFDDQFSVERPDGSNFTLKIRSTKLEDSAMYFCASSNRVLSNQPQHFGDGTRLSIL.

V is TRBV27 and J is TRBJ2-2; TRBD1 aligns across 9 bases. Germline CDR1 reads MNHEY; CDR2 reads SMNVEV (reference sequence). The CDR3 contains 15 residues. Trimming removed 6 bases from V and 7 bases from J; junction bases left unmatched: 9. CDR3 coding DNA: TGTGCCAGCAGACGGACAGGGGAGTCGGGCGGGGAGCTGTTTTTT. It translates to CASRRTGESGGELFF.

The CDR3 DNA sequence: TGTGCCAGCAGCTCGCGGACTAGCATCAATGAGCAGTTCTTC. Its translation is CASSSRTSINEQFF. This sequence joins TRBV11-3 and TRBJ2-1; TRBD2 agrees at 8 bases. The trim removed 4 bases at V and 6 bases at J, leaving 5 bases unmatched. This CDR3 is built from 14 residues. CDR1 is SGHNT and CDR2 is YENEEA in the germline V gene. The entire variable domain, with the rest obtained from reference TRBV11-3 and TRBJ2-1, is as follows: EAGVVQSPRYKIIEKKQPVAFWCNPISGHNTLYWYLQNLGQGPELLIRYENEEAVDDSQLPKDRFSAERLKGVDSTLKIQPAELGDSAVYLCASSSRTSINEQFFGPGTRLTVL.

The CDR3 spells CASSLGLAGADTQYF. Written as DNA, the CDR3 is TGTGCCAGCAGCTTAGGGCTAGCGGGCGCAGATACGCAGTATTTT. This chain links TRBV7-9 with TRBJ2-3; 8 bases are shared with TRBD2. Per germline, CDR1 SEHNR and CDR2 FQNEAQ (reference sequence). This CDR3 has 15 amino acids. Trimming at V came to 1 base and at J to 4 bases, leaving 4 bases not matched to a gene.

The genes are TRBV7-3 and TRBJ1-4; D is possibly TRBD1 (6 bases). Germline CDR1 and CDR2: SGHTA and FQGTGA. The CDR3 is made up of 17 amino acids. The ends were cut back, 0 bases at V and 5 bases at J, with 16 bases in the middle. The CDR3 DNA reads as TGTGCCAGCAGCTTAACCACTTTGACAGGAAAAAATGAAAAACTGTTTTTT. It encodes CASSLTTLTGKNEKLFF.

The V gene is TRBV28, the J gene TRBJ2-1; TRBD2 matches at 8 bases. The germline V gene has CDR1 MDHEN and CDR2 SYDVKM. The length of the CDR3 is 16 residues. Trimming cost V 1 base and J 3 bases; bases outside gene matches: 5. DNA of the CDR3: TGTGCCAGCAGTTTATATAGCGGGACCCTCTACAATGAGCAGTTCTTC. Amino acids: CASSLYSGTLYNEQFF. The whole variable domain, remainder taken from reference TRBV28 and TRBJ2-1, is DVKVTQSSRYLVKRTGEKVFLECVQDMDHENMFWYRQDPGLGLRLIYFSYDVKMKEKGDIPEGYSVSREKKERFSLILESASTNQTSMYLCASSLYSGTLYNEQFFGPGTRLTVL.

The gene calls are TRBV10-3 and TRBJ2-7; D perhaps matches TRBD2 (5 bases). This CDR3 region has 14 residues. The V gene's germline CDR1 is ENHRY and CDR2 SYGVKD. V lost 4 bases and J 6 bases, leaving 16 bases between the germline ends. The CDR3 DNA reads TGTGCCATCAGTGGACCGCAAGATGGGAGCGAGCAGTACTTC. This gives the protein CAISGPQDGSEQYF.

The chain has TRBV30 and TRBJ2-1; TRBD2 matches 15 bases. V trimming: 3 bases; J trimming: 4 bases; junction bases outside the gene matches: 7. CDR3 length: 17 residues. Germline V gene lookup returns CDR1 GTSNPN and CDR2 SVGIG (reference sequence). CDR3 in DNA: TGTGCCTGGAGCTCGGGGACTAGCGGGGGGAATTACAATGAGCAGTTCTTC. It codes for CAWSSGTSGGNYNEQFF.

The J gene is TRBJ1-4, the V gene TRBV7-8; 9 nucleotides match TRBD1. This CDR3 contains 15 residues. The germline CDR1 and CDR2 sequences are SGHVS and FQNEAQ. Trimming at V came to 3 bases and at J to 5 bases, leaving 4 bases not matched to a gene. This CDR3 reads CASSFGQGRNEKLFF. The CDR3, as DNA: TGTGCCAGCAGCTTCGGACAGGGGCGGAATGAAAAACTGTTTTTT.

V is TRBV15 and J is TRBJ2-3; D call uncertain. The CDR3 has 13 residues. V lost 0 bases and J lost 8, with 9 bases in between. The germline V gene has CDR1 LNHNV and CDR2 YYDKDF (reference sequence). The CDR3 DNA follows: TGTGCCACCAGCAGAGAGGCCCCTGGTACGCAGTATTTT. Protein sequence: CATSREAPGTQYF.

This clone was observed a single time. The gene calls are TRBV6-6 and TRBJ1-4; 9 nucleotides line up with TRBD1. The CDR3 has 15 amino acids. The germline V gene encodes CDR1 MNHNY and CDR2 SVGAGI (reference sequence). Unmatched junction bases numbered 10, after V lost 6 bases and J lost 8 bases. The CDR3 spells CASSLATGGEEKLFF. DNA for the CDR3: TGTGCCAGCAGCCTCGCGACAGGGGGGGAAGAAAAACTGTTTTTT.

V and J are TRBV9 and TRBJ2-1; 9 nucleotides align to TRBD2. Germline assignment: CDR1 SGDLS and CDR2 YYNGEE. V lost 0 bases to trimming and J lost 15 bases; unmatched junction nucleotides: 22. The CDR3 spans 18 residues. The CDR3 is CASSVVSGKGLAGSSPFF. CDR3 DNA: TGTGCCAGCAGCGTAGTTTCGGGTAAAGGGCTAGCGGGATCATCTCCGTTCTTC.

V and J are TRBV28 and TRBJ2-1; possible D gene TRBD1, 6 bases. With 5 bases removed from V and 10 bases from J, the gap between germline ends came to 21 bases. The CDR3 sequence is 15 residues long. Germline-derived CDR1 and CDR2 are MDHEN and SYDVKM. This CDR3 reads CASSSLSGHQKEQFF. The CDR3 DNA reads TGTGCCAGCAGTAGTCTGTCGGGACACCAAAAGGAGCAGTTCTTC.

The chain joins TRBV30 to TRBJ1-4; 8 nucleotides agree with TRBD1. CDR1 and CDR2 from the germline V gene are GTSNPN and SVGIG (reference sequence). The ends lost 3 bases at V and 13 bases at J; junction bases unmatched: 4. CDR3 length equals 11 residues. The CDR3 region has the DNA TGTGCCTGGAGGCAGGACAGGGCACTGTTTTTT. Amino acids: CAWRQDRALFF.

V and J are TRBV19 and TRBJ2-3; D is possibly TRBD2 (6 bases). V lost 5 bases and J lost 1, with 13 bases in between. The CDR3 totals 15 residues. Germline V gene data show CDR1 as LNHDA and CDR2 as SQIVND (reference sequence). The CDR3 DNA sequence: TGTGCCAGTAGTCCCGGGCGCGGGGGCACAGATACGCAGTATTTT. Translating gives CASSPGRGGTDTQYF. Complete variable domain (other parts from reference TRBV19 and TRBJ2-3): DGGITQSPKYLFRKEGQNVTLSCEQNLNHDAMYWYRQDPGQGLRLIYYSQIVNDFQKGDIAEGYSVSREKKESFPLTVTSAQKNPTAFYLCASSPGRGGTDTQYFGPGTRLTVL.

The gene calls are TRBV6-6 and TRBJ2-7; tentative D call: TRBD1 (5 bases). The V and J ends lost 6 bases and 3 bases respectively, with 9 bases between them. Germline V CDR1 and CDR2: MNHNY, SVGAGI (reference sequence). The CDR3 extends over 12 amino acids. This CDR3 reads CASSPGHYEQYF. The CDR3 DNA sequence: TGTGCCAGCAGCCCCGGACACTACGAGCAGTACTTC.